This T cell receptor (beta chain) stems from a study of T-cell reconstitution after alpha-beta-depleted transplantation in children. Findings and caveats of the study: By one year post-transplant, T-cell counts and diversity largely arose from T cells that were newly produced. Reportedly, roughly two months post-transplant, alpha-beta T cells arose from several hundred expanded graft clones.

Library preparation (for TCRbeta) was performed with unique molecular identifiers. One entry per CDR3 protein results from TCRdb running MiXCR on the PCR reads. The repertoire consists of approximately 980,000 distinct CDR3 sequences, with 25% to 35% occurring once and the leading ten covering 25% to 35%. Comment on this clonotype: Its cognate antigen is unknown.

Germline-derived CDR1 and CDR2 are MNHNS and SASEGT. This CDR3 has 12 amino acids. Trimming cost V 7 bases and J 5 bases, with 11 bases left between them. The rearrangement uses TRBV6-1 and TRBJ1-1; D gene unclear. The sequence derives from a boy younger than two who had a stem cell transplant for SCID, so the T cells may come from the graft donor. Sequenced material: PBMCs, mostly from graft donor cells, taken 360 days after TCRalphabeta/CD19-depleted stem cell transplant. DNA for the CDR3: TGTGCCAGCAAGGACGTTACAACTGAAGCTTTCTTT. Translating it yields CASKDVTTEAFF.